This TCR beta chain stems from a study of OX40 agonist ivuxolimab in advanced cancers. Background on the study: A diagnosis of hepatocellular carcinoma, melanoma, renal cell or head and neck cancer was present in dose-escalation patients. Among those enrolled, mean age was roughly 62 years (range 23 to 79) and 82.7% were male. Earlier anti-PD-1, anti-PD-L1 or anti-CTLA-4 therapy was permitted; over 35% had received some. Study-wide findings and caveats: CD8+ T cells (on average) carried more expanded clones than CD4+ T cells.

Assay used: immunoSEQ multiplex PCR; TCRdb lists only in-frame clones, some missing. Counted here are tens of thousands of clones, about 89% occurring once; the ten biggest clones make up more than 1.3%. V was trimmed by 1 base and J by 2 bases, leaving 12 bases between them. Germline V gene lookup returns CDR1 MDHEN and CDR2 SYDVKM. The CDR3 is 16 amino acids. This clone has a single count. Its antigen is still unknown. The input for sequencing was CD4+ or CD8+ T cells sorted from blood, taken in a trial of the OX40 agonist ivuxolimab. The J gene is TRBJ1-3, the V gene TRBV28; a possible D gene is TRBD1 (6 bases). The receptor's source is an adult with an advanced solid tumor such as melanoma, head and neck, liver or kidney cancer. CDR3 protein: CASSLSGGLTGNTIYF. The DNA for the CDR3 is TGTGCCAGCAGTTTATCTGGGGGGCTGACTGGAAACACCATATATTTT.